This T cell receptor (beta chain) was identified in a study of breast tumors, draining lymph nodes, adjacent tissues. Study-level findings and limits: Luminal-like breast cancer showed significantly greater tumor-nontumor repertoire similarity than basal-like breast cancer did. The lymph node origin of tumor T cells was framed as consistent with a hypothesis, not demonstrated. Tumors had less TCR diversity than lymph nodes, more than nontumor tissue.

Comment on this clonotype: No antigen is known for it. At one end the junction does not follow the germline gene, possibly because of a read error.

Each CDR3 protein gets one entry after TCRdb re-called the multiplex PCR reads with MiXCR. The sample includes about 150,000 distinct CDR3 sequences, about 33% of them seen just once. The CDR3 runs to 14 residues. Germline values: CDR1 SGHRS, CDR2 YFSETQ. The lymph nodes were axillary draining lymph nodes from breast cancer patients. The sequencing sample was made of axillary lymph node tissue. The J gene is TRBJ1-5, the V gene TRBV5-1, with 7 bases identical to TRBD1. The clonotype was recovered from a female donor with breast cancer. Some clones in this sample may be carry-over from other donors' samples. The CDR3 spells CASSQGQPNHPQHF. CDR3 DNA: TGCGCCAGCAGCCAGGGACAGCCGAATCACCCCCAGCATTTT.